The 27 T cell receptor beta chains below all came from one sample that was sequenced in a study of sequential checkpoint blockade in melanoma. Libraries were prepared by immunoSEQ multiplex PCR; TCRdb keeps only in-frame clonotypes and omits some of them. Among about 11,000 clones listed, nearly 80% were seen once. Described treatment: randomized to nivolumab then ipilimumab (arm A) or the reverse (arm B). Sequenced material: CD8+ T cells sorted from blood (inferred from file names), taken from a patient given nivolumab and ipilimumab in sequence. Receptors originate from a human donor with melanoma.

This clone was seen more than once but under ten times. This specimen includes other DNA sequences encoding the same CDR3. The chain combines TRBV7-9 with TRBJ1-2; TRBD1 agrees at 9 bases. Trimming took 1 base from V and 8 from J; bases not matched to a gene: 2. The CDR3 covers 13 residues. Germline V gives CDR1 SEHNR, CDR2 FQNEAQ (reference sequence). The CDR3 region is CASSLGTGEGYTF. In nucleotides, the CDR3 is TGTGCCAGCAGCTTAGGGACAGGGGAGGGCTACACCTTC.

V and J are TRBV7-8 and TRBJ1-1, with a weak D call TRBD1 (6 bases). Deletions cut 5 bases from V and 4 bases from J, with 14 bases between. CDR1 and CDR2 from the germline V gene are SGHVS and FQNEAQ. This CDR3 comprises 14 residues. CDR3 sequence (DNA): TGTGCCAGCAGCCCCCAAGGGGGGGGCACTGAAGCTTTCTTT. Translation gives CASSPQGGGTEAFF. The full variable domain, in which reference TRBV7-8 and TRBJ1-1 provide the parts outside the CDR3, is GAGVSQSPRYKVAKRGQDVALRCDPISGHVSLFWYQQALGQGPEFLTYFQNEAQLDKSGLPSDRFFAERPEGSVSTLKIQRTQQEDSAVYLCASSPQGGGTEAFFGQGTRLTVV.

This clone was counted once. The chain links TRBV4-1 to TRBJ2-1; D perhaps matches TRBD2 (5 bases). V lost 3 bases and J lost 5, with 17 bases in between. Germline CDR1 and CDR2: MGHRA and YSYEKL. The CDR3 spans 16 residues. The CDR3 loop reads CASSQTAVKRNNEQFF. The CDR3 DNA sequence: TGCGCCAGCAGCCAGACCGCCGTCAAGCGGAACAATGAGCAGTTCTTC.

Only one count was recorded for this clone. The V call is TRBV2, the J call TRBJ1-1; D gene unclear. V lost 3 bases and J lost 1, with 9 bases in between. Germline V CDR1 and CDR2: SNHLY, FYNNEI. This CDR3 spans 14 amino acids. DNA for the CDR3: TGTGCCAGCAGTGAGCGGGAGCAGAACACTGAAGCTTTCTTT. Its protein product is CASSEREQNTEAFF.

The chain recombines TRBV6-1 with TRBJ2-1, with 11 bases aligning to TRBD1. The CDR3 length is 15 residues. V lost 4 bases to trimming and J lost 3 bases; unmatched junction nucleotides: 2. In germline, CDR1 is MNHNS, CDR2 SASEGT. The DNA for the CDR3 is TGTGCCAGCAGTGGGGGACAGGGGGACTACAATGAGCAGTTCTTC. This gives the protein CASSGGQGDYNEQFF.

The chain couples TRBV2 to TRBJ1-2; 7 nucleotides line up with TRBD1. The V segment lost 11 bases and the J segment 4 bases; nucleotides outside the gene matches: 10. Germline CDR1 SNHLY, CDR2 FYNNEI. The CDR3 has 13 amino acids. CDR3 amino acids: CACLRDRTYGYTF. The CDR3 nucleotides read TGTGCCTGTCTAAGGGACAGAACCTATGGCTACACCTTC.

This chain connects TRBV7-9 to TRBJ2-5; 11 nucleotides line up with TRBD2. The J call is uncertain, as TRBJ2-7 better fits the DNA end. CDR3 length: 15 residues. Germline V gene lookup returns CDR1 SEHNR and CDR2 FQNEAQ (reference sequence). CDR3: CASSLPSGGPYEQYF. The CDR3 nucleotides read TGTGCCAGCAGCTTACCTAGCGGGGGGCCCTACGAGCAGTACTTC.

The CDR3 sequence: CASSPAAESAPLHF. In nucleotides, the CDR3 is TGTGCCAGCAGCCCCGCAGCGGAATCGGCACCCCTCCACTTT. V and J are TRBV6-6 and TRBJ1-6, with D unclear. The V and J ends lost 6 bases and 11 bases respectively, with 17 bases between them. The CDR3 covers 14 residues. The germline CDR1 and CDR2 sequences are MNHNY and SVGAGI (reference sequence).

The genes are TRBV5-1 and TRBJ2-3, with D perhaps matching TRBD1 (5 bases). CDR1 SGHRS and CDR2 YFSETQ come from the germline V gene. The CDR3 runs to 17 residues. The V end lost 0 bases, the J end lost 2 bases, and 16 bases lay between the germline ends. The CDR3, as DNA: TGCGCCAGCAGCTTGGAGGGGCAGATTACTCCCACAGATACGCAGTATTTT. As protein: CASSLEGQITPTDTQYF.

This chain links TRBV9 with TRBJ1-2; TRBD1 aligns across 9 bases. Germline V gene sequence: CDR1 SGDLS, CDR2 YYNGEE. V gave up 0 bases and J gave up 5 bases; unmatched junction bases: 8. CDR3 size: 16 residues. DNA of the CDR3: TGTGCCAGCAGCGTAGGGAGTACAGGGGGCCGTTATGGCTACACCTTC. Encoded protein: CASSVGSTGGRYGYTF.

This clone has just a few counts. The V gene is TRBV28, the J gene TRBJ1-5, with a tentative D call TRBD1 (5 bases). The ends were cut back, 7 bases at V and 4 bases at J, with 14 bases in the middle. CDR3 size: 14 residues. Germline CDR1 and CDR2: MDHEN and SYDVKM. The CDR3 sequence: CASNLGARNQPQHF. The CDR3 DNA sequence: TGTGCCAGCAACCTAGGGGCGAGGAATCAGCCCCAGCATTTT.

The rearrangement links TRBV2 to TRBJ2-3, with 10 bases that match TRBD2. Germline V gene sequence: CDR1 SNHLY, CDR2 FYNNEI. The CDR3 is 17 amino acids. V shed 6 bases, J shed 0 bases, and the junction held 9 bases outside the gene matches. The DNA of the CDR3 is TGTGCCAGCAGAGCCGGACTAGCGGAGCCCAGCACAGATACGCAGTATTTT. Its translation: CASRAGLAEPSTDTQYF.

This clone has only one observation. The J gene is TRBJ2-7, the V gene TRBV6-5, with 7 nucleotides matching TRBD1. CDR3 length: 13 amino acids. The V gene end was trimmed by 7 bases and the J gene end by 2 bases; junction bases not matched to a gene: 5. Germline CDR1 and CDR2: MNHEY and SVGAGI. The CDR3, as DNA: TGTGCCAGCACCCAGGGACAGCCCTACGAGCAGTACTTC. Its protein is CASTQGQPYEQYF.

The chain employs TRBV2 and TRBJ1-1, with D possibly matching TRBD1 (5 bases). Germline assignment: CDR1 SNHLY and CDR2 FYNNEI. The germline V and J ends were trimmed by 2 bases and 11 bases, with 15 bases remaining between them. CDR3 length: 13 amino acids. The CDR3 spells CASSEFSGGLAFF. The CDR3 DNA reads TGTGCCAGCAGTGAATTTTCGGGGGGTTTGGCTTTCTTT. Together with reference TRBV2 and TRBJ1-1, the CDR3 gives the full variable domain: EPEVTQTPSHQVTQMGQEVILRCVPISNHLYFYWYRQILGQKVEFLVSFYNNEISEKSEIFDDQFSVERPDGSNFTLKIRSTKLEDSAMYFCASSEFSGGLAFFGQGTRLTVV.

As for this clone: At one end the junction does not follow the germline gene, possibly because of a read error. At the DNA level, this CDR3 is encoded by other sequences in the same sample as well. The chain combines TRBV27 with TRBJ1-6; D may be TRBD1 (5 bases). CDR3 size: 13 residues. Germline V gene sequence: CDR1 MNHEY, CDR2 SMNVEV (reference sequence). The chain's CDR3 is CASMETVNSPLHF. The CDR3 bases are TGTGCCAGCATGGAGACAGTTAATTCACCCCTCCATTTT.

The chain recombines TRBV28 with TRBJ2-1, with 9 bases lining up with TRBD2. The CDR3 extends over 19 amino acids. Per the germline V gene, CDR1 is MDHEN and CDR2 is SYDVKM. Trimming removed 4 bases from V and 0 bases from J; junction bases left unmatched: 13. The CDR3 loop reads CASSSGPGLAMSSYNEQFF. The CDR3 coding sequence is TGTGCCAGCAGTTCCGGTCCGGGACTAGCCATGAGCTCCTACAATGAGCAGTTCTTC.

Only a few counts were recorded for this clone. V gene TRBV28 combines with J gene TRBJ1-5, with D tentatively TRBD1 (6 bases). CDR1 and CDR2 (germline): MDHEN, SYDVKM. CDR3 length: 15 amino acids. Trimming left V 5 bases short and J 0 bases short, with 11 bases between. CDR3 in amino acids: CASSGTPNSNQPQHF. DNA for the CDR3: TGTGCCAGCAGTGGGACACCAAATAGCAATCAGCCCCAGCATTTT.

The chain joins TRBV28 to TRBJ2-2; D unresolved. This CDR3 is 13 amino acids long. V was shortened by 2 bases and J by 7 bases, with 8 bases between the two germline ends. Germline V lookup: CDR1 MDHEN, CDR2 SYDVKM. The CDR3 region has the DNA TGTGCCAGCAGTTTACGAGAAGTCGGGGAGCTGTTTTTT. It encodes CASSLREVGELFF.

This chain connects TRBV19 to TRBJ1-2; D is ambiguous. Deletions cut 0 bases from V and 5 bases from J, with 10 bases between. Germline CDR1 is LNHDA and CDR2 is SQIVND (reference sequence). This CDR3 contains 14 residues. CDR3 DNA sequence: TGTGCCAGTAGTATAGACGGGGAAGGGTATGGCTACACCTTC. Translating it yields CASSIDGEGYGYTF.

The chain joins TRBV5-1 to TRBJ1-1, with D perhaps TRBD1 (6 bases). Germline loops: CDR1 SGHRS, CDR2 YFSETQ. Between the trimmed V and J ends, which lost 1 base and 3 bases, there was a span of 7 bases. This CDR3 is built from 13 residues. CDR3 coding DNA: TGCGCCAGCAGCTTGTCAGGGGACACTGAAGCTTTCTTT. Residues: CASSLSGDTEAFF.

The gene calls are TRBV9 and TRBJ2-3; 10 bases fit TRBD1. Germline CDR1 is SGDLS and CDR2 is YYNGEE. Trimming took 2 bases from V and 1 from J; bases not matched to a gene: 4. This CDR3 spans 16 amino acids. CDR3: CASSVDRGPGTDTQYF. For the CDR3, the DNA is TGTGCCAGCAGCGTCGACAGGGGGCCCGGCACAGATACGCAGTATTTT.

The CDR3 loop reads CASSAGTSGTYEQYF. The CDR3 DNA reads as TGTGCCAGCAGCGCTGGGACTAGCGGGACGTACGAGCAGTACTTC. The genes are TRBV9 and TRBJ2-7; 13 nucleotides agree with TRBD2. The CDR3 is made up of 15 amino acids. Germline V gene lookup returns CDR1 SGDLS and CDR2 YYNGEE. Unmatched junction bases numbered 4, after V lost 3 bases and J lost 4 bases.

J is TRBJ2-6 and V is TRBV5-1, with a weak D call TRBD1 (6 bases). The CDR3 consists of 14 residues. With 6 bases removed from V and 3 bases from J, the gap between germline ends came to 10 bases. Germline CDR1 SGHRS, CDR2 YFSETQ. For the CDR3, the DNA is TGCGCCAGCAAAGGGACAATTGGGGCCAACGTCCTGACTTTC. This gives the protein CASKGTIGANVLTF.

The chain recombines TRBV6-5 with TRBJ1-1, with D perhaps TRBD1 (5 bases). Germline V CDR1 and CDR2: MNHEY, SVGAGI. The length of the CDR3 is 13 residues. V lost 4 bases to trimming and J lost 1 base, with 7 bases between them. The CDR3 nucleotides read TGTGCCAGCAGTTTCGGACAGAACACTGAAGCTTTCTTT. Its protein is CASSFGQNTEAFF.

The chain uses TRBV19 and TRBJ2-2; tentatively, D is TRBD2 (6 bases). This CDR3 is 14 amino acids long. Germline V lookup: CDR1 LNHDA, CDR2 SQIVND (reference sequence). The V gene lost 1 base and the J gene lost 5 bases, with 8 bases spanning the gap. The CDR3 loop reads CASSIVGGTGELFF. DNA of the CDR3: TGTGCCAGTAGTATAGTTGGGGGGACCGGGGAGCTGTTTTTT.

This clone was recorded only once. The chain recombines TRBV6-1 with TRBJ1-1; D call uncertain. The germline V gene has CDR1 MNHNS and CDR2 SASEGT. Trimming took 3 bases from V and 1 from J, leaving 12 bases between them. The length of the CDR3 is 15 residues. The CDR3 spells CASSELLTGNTEAFF. In DNA form, the CDR3 reads TGTGCCAGCAGTGAGCTCTTGACGGGGAACACTGAAGCTTTCTTT.

This clone was counted a few times. This chain joins TRBV10-2 and TRBJ2-7; perhaps TRBD1 as D (6 bases). The CDR3 is made up of 14 amino acids. Germline CDR1 is WSHSY and CDR2 is SAAADI. V was cut by 3 bases and J by 6 bases, with 15 bases left in between. CDR3 nucleotides: TGCGCCAGCAGTGACCAGGGGACATGGAGCGAGCAGTACTTC. Residues: CASSDQGTWSEQYF.